Below, 4 T cell receptor beta chains from the same sample are listed, as sequenced in a study of blood T cells in healthy people across ages. A J-beta primer mix and a sample-barcoded 5' primer were used in a second PCR of about 7 to 12 cycles. TCRdb redid the calling of the 5' RACE reads with MiXCR, one entry per CDR3 protein. The table shows around 1,500,000 distinct CDR3 sequences, with approximately 40% occurring only once. The sequencing sample was made of blood. The receptors stem from a woman between 18 and 29 years old in good health.

V is TRBV5-1 and J is TRBJ2-3; TRBD2 matches at 7 bases. Germline values: CDR1 SGHRS, CDR2 YFSETQ. This CDR3 region has 17 residues. Trimming at V came to 4 bases and at J to 2 bases, leaving 13 bases not matched to a gene. CDR3 DNA sequence: TGCGCCAGCAGCCCCTACCTAGCGGAGCAACTCACAGATACGCAGTATTTT. As protein: CASSPYLAEQLTDTQYF. Using reference TRBV5-1 and TRBJ2-3 for the parts outside the CDR3, the full variable domain is KAGVTQTPRYLIKTRGQQVTLSCSPISGHRSVSWYQQTPGQGLQFLFEYFSETQRNKGNFPGRFSGRQFSNSRSEMNVSTLELGDSALYLCASSPYLAEQLTDTQYFGPGTRLTVL.

This clonotype has just a few counts. The chain employs TRBV20-1 and TRBJ2-1; tentatively, D is TRBD1 (6 bases). This CDR3 comprises 13 residues. Germline V CDR1 and CDR2: DFQATT, SNEGSKA (reference sequence). DNA for the CDR3: TGCAGCCCCACTCGACAGGAGTACAATGAGCAGTTCTTC. Protein product: CSPTRQEYNEQFF.

This chain uses TRBV7-2 with TRBJ1-1; 7 positions match TRBD1. The CDR3 extends over 13 amino acids. The germline V gene encodes CDR1 SGHTA and CDR2 FQGNSA. V was clipped by 4 bases and J by 6 bases; unmatched bases: 5. The CDR3 here is CASSWRGRAEAFF. CDR3 nucleotide sequence: TGTGCCAGCAGCTGGAGGGGGCGGGCTGAAGCTTTCTTT. Together with reference TRBV7-2 and TRBJ1-1, the CDR3 gives the full variable domain: GAGVSQSPSNKVTEKGKDVELRCDPISGHTALYWYRQSLGQGLEFLIYFQGNSAPDKSGLPSDRFSAERTGGSVSTLTIQRTQQEDSAVYLCASSWRGRAEAFFGQGTRLTVV.

The chain carries TRBV20-1 and TRBJ2-3, with D unresolved. Germline V lookup: CDR1 DFQATT, CDR2 SNEGSKA (reference sequence). Trimming cost V 5 bases and J 0 bases, with 15 bases left between them. There are 15 residues in the CDR3. CDR3 nucleotides: TGCAGTGCTGAAGACCCGGACGGCAGCACAGATACGCAGTATTTT. It encodes CSAEDPDGSTDTQYF.